This entry lists 13 T cell receptor beta chains sequenced from one sample in a study of blood T cell repertoires in COVID-19. Profiled with immunoSEQ multiplex PCR; TCRdb holds only in-frame clones, not every one. The profile shows about 63,000 clones, around four fifths of them singletons. The specimen sequenced was peripheral blood. Receptors originate from a human donor in a cohort sampled during active COVID-19.

This chain uses TRBV7-2 with TRBJ1-1, with D possibly TRBD1 on 5 matching bases. This CDR3 is built from 12 residues. Germline V CDR1 and CDR2: SGHTA, FQGNSA. V was shortened by 5 bases and J by 6 bases, with 10 bases between the two germline ends. The CDR3 coding sequence is TGTGCCAGCAGCCACGACAGACCTGAAGCTTTCTTT. This encodes CASSHDRPEAFF.

The V call is TRBV13, the J call TRBJ2-1, with 13 bases identical to TRBD2. The CDR3 runs to 16 residues. J lost 6 bases, V lost 3 bases, and 5 bases had no gene match. The germline V gene encodes CDR1 PRHDT and CDR2 FYEKMQ (reference sequence). This chain's CDR3 is CASSFRTSGRVNEQFF. The CDR3 DNA reads TGTGCCAGCAGCTTTCGGACTAGCGGGAGAGTCAATGAGCAGTTCTTC.

V is TRBV3-1 (or the pseudogene TRBV3-2) and J is TRBJ1-5; TRBD1 aligns across 7 bases. In germline, CDR1 is LGHDT, CDR2 YNNKEL (reference sequence). The CDR3 is 14 amino acids. Unmatched junction bases numbered 5, after V lost 0 bases and J lost 9 bases. The CDR3 DNA is TGTGCCAGCAGCCAAGACTCAGGGGGGACGCCCCAGCATTTT. This gives the protein CASSQDSGGTPQHF.

V and J are TRBV27 and TRBJ2-1; 7 positions agree with TRBD2. V shed 2 bases and J 6 bases; nucleotides not matched to a gene: 1. The CDR3 sequence is 13 residues long. The germline V gene has CDR1 MNHEY and CDR2 SMNVEV (reference sequence). The CDR3 region is CASSLGGVNEQFF. The CDR3, as DNA: TGTGCCAGCAGTTTAGGGGGGGTCAATGAGCAGTTCTTC.

The V and J genes are TRBV6-5 and TRBJ1-1, with D uncertain. Deletions cut 6 bases from V and 5 bases from J, with 16 bases between. Germline V gene data show CDR1 as MNHEY and CDR2 as SVGAGI. The CDR3 spans 14 residues. In DNA, the CDR3 is TGTGCCAGCAGCCTGGGCCCGGCGGGAACTGAAGCTTTCTTT. Its translation: CASSLGPAGTEAFF.

This clone was detected a few times. The CDR3 bases are TGCAGCGCCAACCCCCTTGGTGACAGGGATGGCAATGAGCAGTTCTTC. This translates into CSANPLGDRDGNEQFF. The chain couples TRBV29-1 to TRBJ2-1; TRBD1 matches at 7 bases. The CDR3 totals 16 residues. Germline CDR1 is SQVTM and CDR2 is ANQGSEA. J was trimmed by 6 bases and V by 7 bases; bases with no gene match: 18.

This chain connects TRBV7-2 to TRBJ2-6; D is ambiguous. Germline-derived CDR1 and CDR2 are SGHTA and FQGNSA. This CDR3 is 16 amino acids long. Trimming took 1 base from V and 0 from J, leaving 7 bases between them. The CDR3 sequence is CASSLGRYSGANVLTF. The CDR3 region has the DNA TGTGCCAGCAGCTTAGGTCGGTACTCTGGGGCCAACGTCCTGACTTTC.

The chain carries TRBV24-1 and TRBJ2-1, with 7 bases that match TRBD1. The CDR3 covers 16 residues. With V trimmed by 4 bases and J by 0 bases, 5 bases remained unmatched. Germline assignment: CDR1 KGHDR and CDR2 SFDVKD. The CDR3 bases are TGTGCCACCAGTGACCAGACAGGGAGCTCCTACAATGAGCAGTTCTTC. Translation gives CATSDQTGSSYNEQFF.

This clone was recorded a few times. The chain employs TRBV7-9 and TRBJ2-7; D not resolved. The length of the CDR3 is 13 residues. Trimming shortened V by 5 bases and J by 3 bases, and 11 bases separated the two germline ends. Germline CDR1 SEHNR, CDR2 FQNEAQ (reference sequence). The CDR3 loop is CASSADFYYEQYF. The CDR3 DNA reads as TGTGCCAGCAGCGCCGACTTCTACTACGAGCAGTACTTC.

The rearrangement joins TRBV5-5 to TRBJ1-2; 7 bases agree with TRBD1. Germline V lookup: CDR1 SGHKS, CDR2 YYEKEE (reference sequence). V shed 3 bases and J 8 bases; nucleotides not matched to a gene: 10. The CDR3 sequence is 14 residues long. The CDR3 reads CASSSDRVKGGYTF. The CDR3 DNA reads TGTGCCAGCAGCTCTGACAGGGTGAAGGGGGGCTACACCTTC.

The chain links TRBV6-2 or TRBV6-3 to TRBJ2-7; TRBD2 agrees at 11 bases. In germline, CDR1 is MNHEY, CDR2 SVGEGT. J was trimmed by 3 bases and V by 2 bases; bases with no gene match: 0. This CDR3 has 14 residues. CDR3: CASSYGTSGYEQYF. CDR3 sequence (DNA): TGTGCCAGCAGTTACGGGACTAGCGGCTACGAGCAGTACTTC.

V gene TRBV5-1 combines with J gene TRBJ1-2; maybe TRBD1 (5 bases). Germline V gives CDR1 SGHRS, CDR2 YFSETQ. CDR3 length: 13 amino acids. Deletions cut 5 bases from V and 2 bases from J, with 10 bases between. The DNA for the CDR3 is TGCGCCAGCAGAGAAACAGGCAACTATGGCTACACCTTC. It codes for CASRETGNYGYTF.

This chain uses TRBV4-3 with TRBJ1-1; D is undetermined. Germline V gene lookup returns CDR1 LGHNA and CDR2 YSLEER. Trimming took 1 base from V and 8 from J, leaving 14 bases between them. The CDR3 consists of 14 residues. The CDR3 DNA sequence: TGCGCCAGCAGCCAAGGGTCTCGAGCCCTAGAAGCTTTCTTT. Translated, it gives CASSQGSRALEAFF.